This T cell receptor (beta chain) was identified in a study of cytomegalovirus exposure and HLA in healthy donors. Study-level findings and limits: Specificity of three CMV-associated chains for CMV antigens was verified in vitro.

Profiling relied on immunoSEQ multiplex PCR, and the TCRdb table lists in-frame clones only, not all of them. This sample has about 64,000 clones, with more than 85% found just once. Trimming cost V 3 bases and J 5 bases, with 10 bases left between them. Looked up from germline, CDR1 is SNHLY and CDR2 is FYNNEI. The CDR3 length is 13 residues. Regarding this clone: What it binds is unknown.

The sample taken for sequencing was PBMCs. The chain links TRBV2 to TRBJ1-2; the D gene is possibly TRBD1 (5 bases). The TCR sequence derives from a woman in her late teens or twenties in good health and CMV-seronegative. CDR3 coding DNA: TGTGCCAGCAGTGACGGTCAGGGTTATGGCTACACCTTC. Protein sequence: CASSDGQGYGYTF.